These 24 T cell receptor beta chains originate from one sample sequenced in a study of beta chain features in type 1 diabetes. Since all of the isolated RNA was reverse transcribed, expressed TCRB transcripts were what got sequenced. Profiled with immunoSEQ multiplex PCR; TCRdb holds only in-frame clones, not every one. The sample lists about 930,000 clones, roughly a sixth seen once, with around 0.02% in the top ten. Sequenced sample: naive CD4+ T cells from blood. The receptors were gathered from a woman aged 18-29 years in good health.

V and J are TRBV4-2 and TRBJ2-1; 8 nucleotides agree with TRBD2. With 0 bases clipped from V and 8 bases from J, the junction kept 12 bases outside the gene matches. The CDR3 has 17 amino acids. From germline, CDR1 is LGHNA and CDR2 YNFKEQ. CDR3 loop: CASSQDQGGLAGDEQFF. DNA of the CDR3: TGTGCCAGCAGCCAAGATCAGGGTGGACTAGCCGGGGATGAGCAGTTCTTC.

This clone was observed a few times. V is TRBV6-5 and J is TRBJ2-7, with 10 bases aligning to TRBD2. The V and J ends lost 6 bases and 0 bases, in that order; junction bases with no gene match: 2. Germline V gene sequence: CDR1 MNHEY, CDR2 SVGAGI. CDR3 length equals 14 residues. The CDR3 protein is CASRASGSSYEQYF. The DNA of the CDR3 is TGTGCCAGCAGGGCTAGCGGGAGCTCCTACGAGCAGTACTTC.

This clone was seen only a few times. The chain uses TRBV28 and TRBJ2-1; 8 bases match TRBD2. The J segment lost 6 bases and the V segment lost 11 bases, leaving 15 bases of the junction unmatched. The germline V gene encodes CDR1 MDHEN and CDR2 SYDVKM. CDR3 length: 15 amino acids. DNA for the CDR3: TGTGCCTCCGAAAATACACTAGCGGACCTCAATGAGCAGTTCTTC. Translation gives CASENTLADLNEQFF.

The chain has TRBV6-6 and TRBJ1-5; possible D gene TRBD1, 6 bases. Trimming shortened V by 2 bases and J by 7 bases, and 15 bases separated the two germline ends. The germline V gene has CDR1 MNHNY and CDR2 SVGAGI (reference sequence). The CDR3 extends over 15 amino acids. CDR3: CASSYLQGAGQPQHF. The DNA of the CDR3 is TGTGCCAGCAGTTACCTACAGGGAGCGGGGCAGCCCCAGCATTTT.

The V call is TRBV7-9, the J call TRBJ2-7; D is unresolved. V dropped 5 bases and J dropped 5 bases, with 10 bases sitting between them. This CDR3 spans 12 amino acids. The germline CDR1 and CDR2 sequences are SEHNR and FQNEAQ (reference sequence). CDR3 protein: CASSPGRDEQYF. For the CDR3, the DNA is TGTGCCAGCAGCCCCGGACGGGACGAGCAGTACTTC.

This clone was seen only a few times. The chain couples TRBV7-2 to TRBJ2-7; D is perhaps TRBD2 (6 bases). The CDR3 covers 15 residues. The germline V and J ends were trimmed by 1 base and 1 base, with 11 bases remaining between them. The germline CDR1 and CDR2 sequences are SGHTA and FQGNSA. CDR3 region: CASSLGRGYSYEQYF. The CDR3 DNA sequence: TGTGCCAGCAGCTTAGGGAGGGGCTATTCCTACGAGCAGTACTTC.

This clone was picked up a small number of times. The chain combines TRBV2 with TRBJ2-5, with 7 nucleotides matching TRBD1. The germline V gene has CDR1 SNHLY and CDR2 FYNNEI. Trimming at V came to 5 bases and at J to 1 base, leaving 1 base not matched to a gene. This CDR3 region has 13 residues. The CDR3 loop is CASSRQGQETQYF. CDR3 nucleotides: TGTGCCAGCAGTCGACAGGGCCAAGAGACCCAGTACTTC. The full variable domain, its missing parts supplied by reference TRBV2 and TRBJ2-5, is EPEVTQTPSHQVTQMGQEVILRCVPISNHLYFYWYRQILGQKVEFLVSFYNNEISEKSEIFDDQFSVERPDGSNFTLKIRSTKLEDSAMYFCASSRQGQETQYFGPGTRLLVL.

This clone was found a few times. V is TRBV25-1 and J is TRBJ2-7; D is perhaps TRBD1 or TRBD2 (5 bases each). Per the germline V gene, CDR1 is MGHDK and CDR2 is SYGVNS. Trimming stripped 2 bases from V and 12 bases from J, with 14 bases between. This CDR3 comprises 12 residues. CDR3 amino acids: CASSEGALDTYF. In DNA form, the CDR3 reads TGTGCCAGCAGTGAAGGGGCACTAGATACGTACTTC.

The CDR3 nucleotides read TGCAGCGTTCCCCCCGCCGCCACAAGTGAGCAGTTCTTC. Its translation is CSVPPAATSEQFF. The V and J genes are TRBV29-1 and TRBJ2-1; unclear D gene. Germline loops: CDR1 SQVTM, CDR2 ANQGSEA. The CDR3 is 13 residues long. V was shortened by 5 bases and J by 9 bases, with 17 bases between the two germline ends.

This clone occurred a few times. V is TRBV18 and J is TRBJ2-1; either TRBD1 or TRBD2 may fit D (5 bases each). V was shortened by 2 bases and J by 14 bases, with 10 bases between the two germline ends. The CDR3 totals 11 residues. Germline assignment: CDR1 KGHSH and CDR2 LQKENI. The CDR3, as DNA: TGTGCCAGCTCACCAGGGGGATCCAAGTTCTTC. This sequence encodes CASSPGGSKFF.

Concerning this clone: The sample carries other DNA sequences with the same CDR3. The genes are TRBV18 and TRBJ1-5; D may be TRBD1 (5 bases). The CDR3 sequence is 14 residues long. Germline loops: CDR1 KGHSH, CDR2 LQKENI. Deletions cut 6 bases from V and 2 bases from J, with 11 bases between. This CDR3 is CASSPSRGNQPQHF. The CDR3 nucleotides are TGTGCCAGCTCTCCTTCCAGGGGCAATCAGCCCCAGCATTTT.

The genes are TRBV11-2 and TRBJ2-5, with 13 bases lining up with TRBD2. The CDR3 has 17 residues. Trimming cost V 1 base and J 5 bases; bases outside gene matches: 7. The germline gives CDR1 SGHAT, CDR2 FQNNGV. CDR3 nucleotides: TGTGCCAGCAGCTTAGTCTTCGGGACTAGCGGGACGGAGACCCAGTACTTC. Translated, it gives CASSLVFGTSGTETQYF.

V and J are TRBV5-8 and TRBJ2-6; D gene unclear. Deletions cut 1 base from V and 4 bases from J, with 12 bases between. The CDR3 spans 16 residues. The germline V gene has CDR1 SGHTS and CDR2 YDEGEE. The CDR3 DNA follows: TGTGCCAGCAGCTTGTTCGGTTTAGGAGGGGCCAACGTCCTGACTTTC. Amino acids: CASSLFGLGGANVLTF.

The rearrangement joins TRBV7-2 to TRBJ2-7; D call uncertain. The CDR3 contains 11 residues. Germline CDR1 reads SGHTA; CDR2 reads FQGNSA. Deletions cut 8 bases from V and 3 bases from J, with 8 bases between. The CDR3 region has the DNA TGTGCCAGCGAAAAAATCTACGAGCAGTACTTC. It is translated as CASEKIYEQYF.

There are a few counts of this clone. The genes are TRBV7-9 and TRBJ2-2; D remains ambiguous. The CDR3 sequence is 15 residues long. The germline V gene encodes CDR1 SEHNR and CDR2 FQNEAQ (reference sequence). The ends were cut back, 8 bases at V and 2 bases at J, with 15 bases in the middle. The CDR3 reads CASGWIPINTGELFF. The CDR3 coding sequence is TGTGCCAGCGGGTGGATCCCCATCAACACCGGGGAGCTGTTTTTT.

The chain joins TRBV19 to TRBJ2-2; 9 bases line up with TRBD1. Germline lookup yields CDR1 LNHDA and CDR2 SQIVND (reference sequence). The CDR3 loop spans 15 amino acids. The trim removed 7 bases at V and 4 bases at J, leaving 7 bases unmatched. CDR3 in DNA: TGTGCCAGTACGTCCCGGGACAGGGCCACCGGGGAGCTGTTTTTT. Amino acids: CASTSRDRATGELFF.

This clone was detected ten times or more. V usage is TRBV28 and J usage is TRBJ2-7; perhaps TRBD2 as D (8 bases). Germline V gene lookup returns CDR1 MDHEN and CDR2 SYDVKM. The CDR3 spans 14 residues. Deletions cut 8 bases from V and 2 bases from J, with 16 bases between. The CDR3 protein is CASREGASTYEQYF. DNA for the CDR3: TGTGCCAGCCGGGAGGGGGCGAGTACCTACGAGCAGTACTTC.

The chain links TRBV2 to TRBJ2-5, with TRBD1 matching over 7 bases. V gave up 8 bases and J gave up 1 base; unmatched junction bases: 4. Germline CDR1 and CDR2: SNHLY and FYNNEI. The CDR3 has 13 residues. CDR3 bases: TGTGCCAGCGTGAGGGGGCTCCAAGAGACCCAGTACTTC. It encodes CASVRGLQETQYF.

This chain links TRBV25-1 with TRBJ2-6; no definite D call. V lost 8 bases to trimming and J lost 1 base, with 6 bases between them. The CDR3 has 13 amino acids. Germline V gene data show CDR1 as MGHDK and CDR2 as SYGVNS. As DNA, the CDR3 is TGTGCCAGCCTGCCATCTGGGGCCAACGTCCTGACTTTC. Translation: CASLPSGANVLTF.

The chain couples TRBV5-1 to TRBJ2-1; 11 bases match TRBD2. Germline V gene data show CDR1 as SGHRS and CDR2 as YFSETQ. The CDR3 runs to 15 residues. Trimming removed 0 bases from V and 8 bases from J; junction bases left unmatched: 4. The CDR3 loop reads CASSLVVAGGHEQFF. The CDR3 nucleotides read TGCGCCAGCAGCTTGGTTGTAGCGGGAGGGCATGAGCAGTTCTTC.

This clone was seen more than once but under ten times. The V and J genes are TRBV2 and TRBJ2-1, with unresolved D. CDR3 length equals 12 residues. V was cut by 1 base and J by 10 bases, with 8 bases left in between. Germline V gene data show CDR1 as SNHLY and CDR2 as FYNNEI. The CDR3 coding sequence is TGTGCCAGCAGTGAAGTCCGGACCGAGCAGTTCTTC. Protein sequence: CASSEVRTEQFF.

This clone has just a few counts. The chain joins TRBV21-1 to TRBJ2-3; TRBD1 is the table's D call and was not checked against the DNA. TRBV21-1 is annotated as a pseudogene. The CDR3 loop spans 13 amino acids. Here the CDR3 reads CASSKGATDTQYF. CDR3 in DNA: TGTGCCAGCAGCAAAGGGGCCACAGATACGCAGTATTTT.

This clone was observed a few times. The chain employs TRBV29-1 and TRBJ1-3; D gene ambiguous. Trimming took off 5 bases at V and 0 bases at J, with 11 bases between the two ends. The CDR3 sequence is 14 residues long. Germline CDR1 is SQVTM and CDR2 is ANQGSEA. CDR3 nucleotides: TGCAGCGTTTTACTCCAGTTCTCTGGAAACACCATATATTTT. Its translation is CSVLLQFSGNTIYF. Supplemented by reference TRBV29-1 and TRBJ1-3, the full variable domain reads SAVISQKPSRDICQRGTSLTIQCQVDSQVTMMFWYRQQPGQSLTLIATANQGSEATYESGFVIDKFPISRPNLTFSTLTVSNMSPEDSSIYLCSVLLQFSGNTIYFGEGSWLTVV.

The chain has TRBV7-2 and TRBJ1-1, with D perhaps TRBD1 (6 bases). Germline lookup yields CDR1 SGHTA and CDR2 FQGNSA. The V and J ends lost 5 bases and 8 bases respectively, with 21 bases between them. The CDR3 covers 15 residues. CDR3 in DNA: TGTGCCAGCAGCGGACTGGGGGACACCCGAGCCGAAGCTTTCTTT. Its protein is CASSGLGDTRAEAFF.